Included here is one T cell receptor beta chain sequence, with context. What it recognizes is unknown. V was shortened by 1 base and J by 2 bases, with 9 bases between the two germline ends. The CDR3 length is 15 residues. Germline assignment: CDR1 SGHNT and CDR2 YENEEA. Time point denoted: patch test 1, 2 weeks after DPC sensitization. Sample treatment: therapeutic diphenylcyclopropenone sensitization with weekly scalp DPC. TCRdb redid the calling of the RACE reads with MiXCR, one entry per CDR3 protein. The sample yields 150,000 to 200,000 distinct CDR3 sequences, 14% seen once. The record originates from a study of human T cells and chemical hapten exposure. Study results and limitations: The count of PT1 expanded TCRs correlated positively with patch test score.

The specimen was whole blood, collected in connection with sensitization to the hapten diphenylcyclopropenone (DPC). This receptor was identified in a woman in her thirties with alopecia areata. Some clones in this sample may be carry-over from other donors' samples. V usage is TRBV11-3 and J usage is TRBJ1-3; possible D gene TRBD1, 6 bases. The CDR3 region has the DNA TGTGCCAGCAGCTTAGTGGGGGCCACTGGAAACACCATATATTTT. This sequence encodes CASSLVGATGNTIYF.